These T cell receptor beta chains were read from a single sample in a study of blood T cell repertoires in COVID-19. Repertoires were generated with immunoSEQ multiplex PCR, while TCRdb's copy carries only in-frame clones and drops some. The data contain just over 90,000 clones, about 80% of them singletons. Input material: peripheral blood. These receptors all stem from a human donor in a cohort sampled during active COVID-19. The CDR3 runs from the conserved cysteine through the conserved F or W. Fields, in order: V gene, CDR3 length, CDR3 protein.

v_call: TRBV5-6
cdr3_length: 14
cdr3_aa: CASSLGDRGYGYTF

v_call: TRBV2
cdr3_length: 16
cdr3_aa: CASFPKQVPFNYGYTF

v_call: TRBV5-1
cdr3_length: 15
cdr3_aa: CASSLAGQVFNEQFF

v_call: TRBV27
cdr3_length: 15
cdr3_aa: CASSPTGTGRETQYF

v_call: TRBV13
cdr3_length: 15
cdr3_aa: CASSSGDSLNYGYTF

v_call: TRBV5-6
cdr3_length: 14
cdr3_aa: CASSSTGGYTEAFF

v_call: TRBV6-5
cdr3_length: 14
cdr3_aa: CASVLAGAYNEQFF

v_call: TRBV3-1/TRBV3-2
cdr3_length: 15
cdr3_aa: CASSQTLAGVLEQYF

v_call: TRBV5-4
cdr3_length: 15
cdr3_aa: CASSFDRASYNEQFF

v_call: TRBV2
cdr3_length: 13
cdr3_aa: CATMRRTNEKLFF

v_call: TRBV28
cdr3_length: 15
cdr3_aa: CASSFWTGSYNEQFF

v_call: TRBV7-8
cdr3_length: 15
cdr3_aa: CASSTSRTGKNEQYF

v_call: TRBV19
cdr3_length: 15
cdr3_aa: CASSMGRPSNQPQHF

v_call: TRBV3-1/TRBV3-2
cdr3_length: 12
cdr3_aa: CASSQTGIEQFF

v_call: TRBV7-3
cdr3_length: 15
cdr3_aa: CASSGVRDTQETQYF

v_call: TRBV28
cdr3_length: 15
cdr3_aa: CASRPRGATNEKLFF

v_call: TRBV19
cdr3_length: 14
cdr3_aa: CATGTGSMNTEAFF

v_call: TRBV9
cdr3_length: 12
cdr3_aa: CASSVREDTQYF

v_call: TRBV5-4
cdr3_length: 15
cdr3_aa: CASSLSGSSTDTQYF

v_call: TRBV25-1
cdr3_length: 16
cdr3_aa: CASSELGQGMNTEAFF

v_call: TRBV27
cdr3_length: 16
cdr3_aa: CASSYVTSPTLNEQYF

v_call: TRBV11-2
cdr3_length: 15
cdr3_aa: CASSPTGTGNSPLHF

v_call: TRBV30
cdr3_length: 13
cdr3_aa: CAWQSDSNQPQHF

v_call: TRBV7-2
cdr3_length: 15
cdr3_aa: CASSLGTANTGELFF

v_call: TRBV7-9
cdr3_length: 12
cdr3_aa: CASSLTGYGYTF

v_call: TRBV18
cdr3_length: 15
cdr3_aa: CASSPGQGPNYGYTF

v_call: TRBV11-2
cdr3_length: 12
cdr3_aa: CASSSPRDTQYF

v_call: TRBV6-6
cdr3_length: 9
cdr3_aa: CASSREAFF

v_call: TRBV5-1
cdr3_length: 18
cdr3_aa: CASSPRTGSGGTNEKLFF

v_call: TRBV12-3/TRBV12-4
cdr3_length: 12
cdr3_aa: CASISGPGELFF

v_call: TRBV3-1/TRBV3-2
cdr3_length: 15
cdr3_aa: CASSQPTQGTGELFF

v_call: TRBV5-5
cdr3_length: 13
cdr3_aa: CASSLEPPYEQYF

v_call: TRBV27
cdr3_length: 16
cdr3_aa: CASSSRGGLSNQPQHF

v_call: TRBV28
cdr3_length: 13
cdr3_aa: CASRRQEGIEAFF

v_call: TRBV5-1
cdr3_length: 15
cdr3_aa: CASKKPEDNQETQYF

v_call: TRBV27
cdr3_length: 14
cdr3_aa: CASSLRGNTGELFF

v_call: TRBV9
cdr3_length: 14
cdr3_aa: CASSGLANTGELFF

v_call: TRBV20-1
cdr3_length: 14
cdr3_aa: CSASHSSSYNEQFF

v_call: TRBV2
cdr3_length: 12
cdr3_aa: CASSVRQNTQYF

v_call: TRBV3-1/TRBV3-2
cdr3_length: 16
cdr3_aa: CASSQERGTRPYEQYF

v_call: TRBV27
cdr3_length: 15
cdr3_aa: CASSFLTSGSYEQYF

v_call: TRBV11-2
cdr3_length: 16
cdr3_aa: CASSSYRASSTDTQYF

v_call: TRBV28
cdr3_length: 15
cdr3_aa: CASMTAGGGGQPQHF

v_call: TRBV7-3
cdr3_length: 15
cdr3_aa: CASSPGTSGKETQYF

v_call: TRBV19
cdr3_length: 14
cdr3_aa: CASSLGTGPTEAFF

v_call: TRBV6-1
cdr3_length: 17
cdr3_aa: CASSAPGGSRVTDTQYF

v_call: TRBV11-2
cdr3_length: 15
cdr3_aa: CASSPGQGANYGYTF

v_call: TRBV6-5
cdr3_length: 14
cdr3_aa: CASSYDRGSGTIYF

v_call: TRBV5-1
cdr3_length: 14
cdr3_aa: CASSVDRDRGEQYF

v_call: TRBV5-1
cdr3_length: 16
cdr3_aa: CASSSGAAVTGNTIYF

v_call: TRBV7-3
cdr3_length: 13
cdr3_aa: CASSSPGGYGYTF

v_call: TRBV28
cdr3_length: 15
cdr3_aa: CASSPRDRIMYEQYF

v_call: TRBV28
cdr3_length: 11
cdr3_aa: CASSSGDEQYF